This T cell receptor beta chain was identified during a study of circulating CD8 cells and anti-PD-1 response in melanoma. Points from the study as a whole: TIGIT repertoires were least diverse, DNEG repertoires most diverse.

Germline CDR1 SGHDN, CDR2 FVKESK. Between the trimmed V and J ends, which lost 4 bases and 2 bases, there was a span of 12 bases. CDR3 length: 14 amino acids. Using about 15 ng of total RNA, TCR libraries were made with the QIAseq Immune Repertoire TCR panel. TCRdb independently ran MiXCR on the reads; one entry per CDR3 protein. The table includes 800 or so distinct CDR3 sequences, around 7.9% detected once. This clonotype is large. Its specificity is not known. Live CD3+CD8+TCRalphabeta+ cells were sorted into four subsets by PD-1 and/or TIGIT. The sequence came from a human donor with melanoma. This sample comprised CD8+ T cells from PBMCs, obtained at baseline or after one month of anti-PD-1 therapy (not recorded which). The V gene is TRBV14, the J gene TRBJ2-7; tentative D call: TRBD2 (6 bases). In nucleotides, the CDR3 is TGTGCCAGCAGCCCGGAGGAGGGTACCTACGAGCAGTACTTC. Translation gives CASSPEEGTYEQYF.